A selection of T cell receptor beta chains follows, all from one sample in a study of T cells in Graves' hyperthyroidism and ophthalmopathy. TCRdb re-called the multiplex PCR reads through MiXCR, storing one row per CDR3 protein. The sample shows approximately 300,000 distinct CDR3 sequences, about 18% of them seen only once. The sample comprised blood. The origin of the receptors is an older woman with Graves' ophthalmopathy. The CDR3 runs from the conserved cysteine through the conserved F or W. Fields, in order: D gene, V gene, J gene, clone size, CDR3 DNA, CDR3 protein. The D gene is left open where the match is weak. Clone size is shown for a subset of rows, as once, few, many or a class of expanded clone.

d_call: TRBD1
v_call: TRBV6-2/TRBV6-3
j_call: TRBJ1-4
clone_size: many
cdr3_nt: TGTGCCAGCAGTTCAACCGGGACAGGGGATGAAAAACTGTTTTTT
cdr3_aa: CASSSTGTGDEKLFF

d_call: NA
v_call: TRBV3-1
j_call: TRBJ2-2
clone_size: many
cdr3_nt: TGTGCCAGCAGCCAGGGGGTGAAAAGGAACACCGGGGAGCTGTTTTTT
cdr3_aa: CASSQGVKRNTGELFF

d_call: TRBD2
v_call: TRBV2
j_call: TRBJ2-3
clone_size: NA
cdr3_nt: TGTGCCAGCAAGACTAGCGGGGGGGGACCAGATACGCAGTATTTT
cdr3_aa: CASKTSGGGPDTQYF

d_call: NA
v_call: TRBV19
j_call: TRBJ1-1
clone_size: many
cdr3_nt: TGTGCCAGTAGTGCCGGGACAACGAACACTGAAGCTTTCTTT
cdr3_aa: CASSAGTTNTEAFF

d_call: NA
v_call: TRBV7-9
j_call: TRBJ1-1
clone_size: NA
cdr3_nt: TGTGCCAGCATCCTAATCGGGGATTATGCTAACACTGAAGCTTTCTTT
cdr3_aa: CASILIGDYANTEAFF

d_call: TRBD1
v_call: TRBV9
j_call: TRBJ2-5
clone_size: few
cdr3_nt: TGTGCCAGCAGCGTAGCGGGGACAGGGACACAAGAGACCCAGTACTTC
cdr3_aa: CASSVAGTGTQETQYF

d_call: NA
v_call: TRBV5-5
j_call: TRBJ2-2
clone_size: NA
cdr3_nt: TGTGCCAGCAGCTGGACTGGCGGGGAGCTGTTTTTT
cdr3_aa: CASSWTGGELFF

d_call: NA
v_call: TRBV19
j_call: TRBJ2-3
clone_size: NA
cdr3_nt: TGTGCCAGTAGTATCTGGGGGCCAGATACGCAGTATTTT
cdr3_aa: CASSIWGPDTQYF

d_call: TRBD2
v_call: TRBV20-1
j_call: TRBJ2-7
clone_size: many
cdr3_nt: TGCAGTGCTCCTAGCGGGAGGATCTACGAGCAGTACTTC
cdr3_aa: CSAPSGRIYEQYF

d_call: TRBD2
v_call: TRBV29-1
j_call: TRBJ2-1
clone_size: few
cdr3_nt: TGCAGCGTTCGAAGGACTAGCGGGAGAGAGAATGAGCAGTTCTTC
cdr3_aa: CSVRRTSGRENEQFF

d_call: NA
v_call: TRBV9
j_call: TRBJ2-5
clone_size: NA
cdr3_nt: TGTGCCAGCAGCGTAGAAGTGGGGGGTCCAGGCCAGTACTTC
cdr3_aa: CASSVEVGGPGQYF

d_call: TRBD1
v_call: TRBV11-2
j_call: TRBJ1-1
clone_size: few
cdr3_nt: TGTGCCAGCAGCTCGGGACAGGGCGAAAATGAAGCTTTCTTT
cdr3_aa: CASSSGQGENEAFF

d_call: TRBD1
v_call: TRBV9
j_call: TRBJ2-2
clone_size: few
cdr3_nt: TGTGCCAGCAGCGCAGGGGACAGTAACACCGGGGAGCTGTTTTTT
cdr3_aa: CASSAGDSNTGELFF

d_call: NA
v_call: TRBV3-1
j_call: TRBJ2-7
clone_size: many
cdr3_nt: TGTGCCAGCAGCCCCCTGGGACGCAACTCCTACGAGCAGTACTTC
cdr3_aa: CASSPLGRNSYEQYF

d_call: TRBD2
v_call: TRBV12-3/TRBV12-4
j_call: TRBJ2-1
clone_size: many
cdr3_nt: TGTGCCAGCACTCCCGGGCGGGGGGGCCCTTCCTACAATGAGCAGTTCTTC
cdr3_aa: CASTPGRGGPSYNEQFF

d_call: NA
v_call: TRBV6-1
j_call: TRBJ2-2
clone_size: few
cdr3_nt: TGTGCCAGCAGTACGGACGCCAATACCGGGGAGCTGTTTTTT
cdr3_aa: CASSTDANTGELFF

d_call: TRBD2
v_call: TRBV9
j_call: TRBJ2-5
clone_size: many
cdr3_nt: TGTGCCAGCAGCGTAGAAACTAGCGGGATAGGGACCCAGTACTTC
cdr3_aa: CASSVETSGIGTQYF

d_call: NA
v_call: TRBV18
j_call: TRBJ2-1
clone_size: NA
cdr3_nt: TGTGCCAGCTCACCCCCGTCAGGGGGGGGAAGGAGCAATGAGCAGTTCTTC
cdr3_aa: CASSPPSGGGRSNEQFF

d_call: NA
v_call: TRBV9
j_call: TRBJ1-5
clone_size: few
cdr3_nt: TGTGCCAGCAGCCCTAACCCGGCACAGCCCCAGCATTTT
cdr3_aa: CASSPNPAQPQHF

d_call: NA
v_call: TRBV3-1
j_call: TRBJ1-2
clone_size: many
cdr3_nt: TGTGCCAGCAGCCAAGTAACAGGCTACTCTGGCTACACCTTC
cdr3_aa: CASSQVTGYSGYTF

d_call: NA
v_call: TRBV6-1
j_call: TRBJ1-2
clone_size: many
cdr3_nt: TGTGCCAGCACCGTCGTTAGAAGCTATGGCTACACCTTC
cdr3_aa: CASTVVRSYGYTF

d_call: TRBD1
v_call: TRBV7-7
j_call: TRBJ2-7
clone_size: NA
cdr3_nt: TGTGCTAGCAGCCCACAGGGGGCCACCTACGAGCAGTACTTC
cdr3_aa: CASSPQGATYEQYF

d_call: NA
v_call: TRBV7-2
j_call: TRBJ2-3
clone_size: many
cdr3_nt: TGTGCCAGCAGCTTAGGCGGCGCTTTGGCAGATACGCAGTATTTT
cdr3_aa: CASSLGGALADTQYF

d_call: NA
v_call: TRBV5-1
j_call: TRBJ1-2
clone_size: many
cdr3_nt: TGCGCCAGCAGCTTGGATCATGGCTACACCTTC
cdr3_aa: CASSLDHGYTF

d_call: NA
v_call: TRBV18
j_call: TRBJ2-2
clone_size: many
cdr3_nt: TGTGCCAGCTCACCAGGGGCCGGGGAGCTGTTTTTT
cdr3_aa: CASSPGAGELFF

d_call: TRBD2
v_call: TRBV5-1
j_call: TRBJ2-5
clone_size: many
cdr3_nt: TGCGCCAGCAGCTTGCAAGGACTAGCACAAGAGACCCAGTACTTC
cdr3_aa: CASSLQGLAQETQYF

d_call: TRBD1
v_call: TRBV5-1
j_call: TRBJ1-4
clone_size: NA
cdr3_nt: TGCGCCAGCAGCGCCTACGATACAGGGGCTAATGAAAAACTGTTTTTT
cdr3_aa: CASSAYDTGANEKLFF

d_call: NA
v_call: TRBV7-9
j_call: TRBJ1-1
clone_size: many
cdr3_nt: TGTGCCAGCAGCTTAGCGCGAGGGATCACTGAAGCTTTCTTT
cdr3_aa: CASSLARGITEAFF

d_call: TRBD1
v_call: TRBV2
j_call: TRBJ2-5
clone_size: many
cdr3_nt: TGTGCCAGCACTCCTAACAGGGGAAGGTTGGAGACCCAGTACTTC
cdr3_aa: CASTPNRGRLETQYF

d_call: TRBD2
v_call: TRBV7-2
j_call: TRBJ2-7
clone_size: few
cdr3_nt: TGTGCCAGCAGCTTAGCCCTAGCGGGAGGGCCGCAGTACGAGCAGTACTTC
cdr3_aa: CASSLALAGGPQYEQYF

d_call: TRBD1
v_call: TRBV19
j_call: TRBJ1-2
clone_size: NA
cdr3_nt: TGTGCCAGTAGTCTTGCTTTGGGACAGGGGAACTATGGCTACACCTTC
cdr3_aa: CASSLALGQGNYGYTF

d_call: NA
v_call: TRBV6-5
j_call: TRBJ1-3
clone_size: few
cdr3_nt: TGTGCCAGCAGTTACACAGGGACTGGAAACACCATATATTTT
cdr3_aa: CASSYTGTGNTIYF

d_call: NA
v_call: TRBV7-8
j_call: TRBJ1-5
clone_size: NA
cdr3_nt: TGTGCCAGCACCGATCGGGGGCAGCCCCAGCATTTT
cdr3_aa: CASTDRGQPQHF

d_call: TRBD1
v_call: TRBV2
j_call: TRBJ1-5
clone_size: many
cdr3_nt: TGTGCCAGCAGTGAGACAGGGGGCCATCAGCCCCAGCATTTT
cdr3_aa: CASSETGGHQPQHF

d_call: NA
v_call: TRBV28
j_call: TRBJ1-1
clone_size: many
cdr3_nt: TGTGCCAGCAGTTCTAAAAGGATAGAAGCTTTCTTT
cdr3_aa: CASSSKRIEAFF

d_call: NA
v_call: TRBV5-1
j_call: TRBJ1-5
clone_size: many
cdr3_nt: TGCGCCAGCAGCTTGGAGGGGGGAGGGTATCAGCCCCAGCATTTT
cdr3_aa: CASSLEGGGYQPQHF

d_call: NA
v_call: TRBV9
j_call: TRBJ1-1
clone_size: NA
cdr3_nt: TGTGCCAGCAGCGCTTGGGGGGACACTGAAGCTTTCTTT
cdr3_aa: CASSAWGDTEAFF

d_call: TRBD1
v_call: TRBV7-2
j_call: TRBJ2-3
clone_size: few
cdr3_nt: TGTGCCAGCAGCTACCCCGGGGGACAGGGGTCATATACGCAGTATTTT
cdr3_aa: CASSYPGGQGSYTQYF

d_call: NA
v_call: TRBV7-3
j_call: TRBJ1-1
clone_size: many
cdr3_nt: TGTGCCAGCAGCGCACAGATGAACACTGAAGCTTTCTTT
cdr3_aa: CASSAQMNTEAFF

d_call: NA
v_call: TRBV9
j_call: TRBJ2-2
clone_size: few
cdr3_nt: TGTGCCAGCAGCGTAGTGGAGGGGGCCGGGGAGCTGTTTTTT
cdr3_aa: CASSVVEGAGELFF

d_call: NA
v_call: TRBV9
j_call: TRBJ2-3
clone_size: NA
cdr3_nt: TGTGCCAGCAGCGGCTGGACAAGAAGCACAGATACGCAGTATTTT
cdr3_aa: CASSGWTRSTDTQYF

d_call: TRBD2
v_call: TRBV7-2
j_call: TRBJ2-1
clone_size: NA
cdr3_nt: TGTGCCAGCAGCTTACGTCTAGCGGGAGTGAATGAGCAGTTCTTC
cdr3_aa: CASSLRLAGVNEQFF

d_call: NA
v_call: TRBV3-1
j_call: TRBJ1-1
clone_size: many
cdr3_nt: TGTGCCAGCAGCCAATATGGAGAAGCTTTCTTT
cdr3_aa: CASSQYGEAFF

d_call: NA
v_call: TRBV20-1
j_call: TRBJ2-2
clone_size: many
cdr3_nt: TGCAGTGCTAGAGTTGCAGGGACGAACACCGGGGAGCTGTTTTTT
cdr3_aa: CSARVAGTNTGELFF

d_call: NA
v_call: TRBV18
j_call: TRBJ2-2
clone_size: NA
cdr3_nt: TGTGCCAGCTCACCCGAGCAGGGGGAGCTGTTTTTT
cdr3_aa: CASSPEQGELFF

d_call: NA
v_call: TRBV12-3/TRBV12-4
j_call: TRBJ2-7
clone_size: NA
cdr3_nt: TGTGCCAGCAGTTTCAGGAGTGGATCCTACGAGCAGTACTTC
cdr3_aa: CASSFRSGSYEQYF

d_call: TRBD2
v_call: TRBV5-1
j_call: TRBJ2-1
clone_size: NA
cdr3_nt: TGCGCCAGCACCGGACTAGCGGGAGGTATCTACAATGAGCAGTTCTTC
cdr3_aa: CASTGLAGGIYNEQFF

d_call: TRBD1
v_call: TRBV15
j_call: TRBJ2-1
clone_size: many
cdr3_nt: TGTGCCACCAGCAGTCGACAGGGGGCGAGCTCCTACAATGAGCAGTTCTTC
cdr3_aa: CATSSRQGASSYNEQFF

d_call: NA
v_call: TRBV3-1
j_call: TRBJ2-5
clone_size: NA
cdr3_nt: TGTGCCGGCAGCCCGCCTGCCGGGTACCAGGAGACCCAGTACTTC
cdr3_aa: CAGSPPAGYQETQYF

d_call: NA
v_call: TRBV4-3
j_call: TRBJ2-7
clone_size: NA
cdr3_nt: TGCGCCAGCAGCCAAGCCGCCTACTCCTACGAGCAGTACTTC
cdr3_aa: CASSQAAYSYEQYF

d_call: NA
v_call: TRBV12-3/TRBV12-4
j_call: TRBJ2-5
clone_size: many
cdr3_nt: TGTGCCAGCACCCCCCCTGGGGTTGGGACCCAGTACTTC
cdr3_aa: CASTPPGVGTQYF